Below, one TCR beta chain is given with its context. Antigen unknown. The CDR3 contains 16 residues. The V segment lost 5 bases and the J segment 2 bases; nucleotides outside the gene matches: 9. CDR1 MNHNY and CDR2 SVGAGI come from the germline V gene (reference sequence). The PCR employed 60 Vbeta primers together with 13 Jbeta primers. Here immunoSEQ multiplex PCR was the method, and the copy in TCRdb shows in-frame clones only, minus some. Of over 100,000 clones in the sample, under 90% are singletons; the top ten hold roughly 2.3%. These data are taken from a study of cytomegalovirus exposure and HLA in healthy donors. Background on the study: In an early release, HLA-typed donors contributed some 80 million unique TCR sequences. Findings and limits, study-wide: Researchers reported in a later analysis that a missense DCLRE1C variant was tied to TCR beta V- and J-gene trimming.

The sequencing sample was made of PBMCs. The V and J genes are TRBV6-6 and TRBJ2-3; TRBD2 matches at 8 bases. The sequence came from a woman aged 25 to 45 in good health and CMV-seronegative. The chain's CDR3 is CASSAPGLGNTDTQYF. The CDR3 DNA reads TGTGCCAGCAGTGCACCGGGACTAGGCAACACAGATACGCAGTATTTT.